This paragraph reports one T cell receptor (beta chain). As yet, its antigen is unknown. All of the isolated RNA was reverse transcribed, so expressed TCRB transcripts were sequenced. Samples of naive, central memory and regulatory T cells yielded a mean of about 3.9 million reads. Profiled with immunoSEQ multiplex PCR; TCRdb holds only in-frame clones, not every one. The sample holds about 400,000 clones, around 13% seen once. CDR3 length: 15 residues. The V gene lost 8 bases and the J gene lost 4 bases, with 19 bases spanning the gap. The V gene's germline CDR1 is SNHLY and CDR2 FYNNEI. The data stem from a study of beta chain features in type 1 diabetes. Overall study findings and caveats: Fewer insertions but more deletions were seen at VDJ junctions in type 1 diabetes patients.

This receptor was obtained from a man between 18 and 35 years old in good health. This sequence joins TRBV2 and TRBJ2-3; D possibly corresponds to TRBD1 (7 bases). Material for sequencing was naive CD4+ T cells from blood. CDR3 DNA: TGTGCCAGCTCGGAACAGGGGCGCGGGGCAGATACGCAGTATTTT. It translates to CASSEQGRGADTQYF.